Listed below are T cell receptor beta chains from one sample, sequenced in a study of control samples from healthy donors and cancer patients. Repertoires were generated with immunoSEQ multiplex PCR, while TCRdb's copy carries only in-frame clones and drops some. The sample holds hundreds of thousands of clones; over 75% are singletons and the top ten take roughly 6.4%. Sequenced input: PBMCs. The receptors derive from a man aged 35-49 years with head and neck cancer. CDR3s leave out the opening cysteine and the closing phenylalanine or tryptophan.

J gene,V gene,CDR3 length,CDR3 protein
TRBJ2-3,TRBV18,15,ASSPSGGSGTPDTQY
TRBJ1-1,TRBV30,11,AWREGPNTEAF
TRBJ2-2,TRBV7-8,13,ASSLILPPTGELF
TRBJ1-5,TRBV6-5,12,ASSRQGPVGPQH
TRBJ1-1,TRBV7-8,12,ASSLTGRSTEAF
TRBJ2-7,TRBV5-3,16,ARSLGPITGPVSYEQY
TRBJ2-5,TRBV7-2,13,ASSSQGGVQETQY
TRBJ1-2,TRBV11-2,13,ASSLDSSAGLGYT
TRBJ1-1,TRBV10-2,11,ASSGWGDTEAF
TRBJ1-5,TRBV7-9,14,ASSLSLTGPGQPQH
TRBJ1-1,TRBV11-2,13,ASSLGAQDLSEAF
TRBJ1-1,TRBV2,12,ASATQGAGTEAF
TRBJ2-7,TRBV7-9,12,ASSLEEGDYEQY
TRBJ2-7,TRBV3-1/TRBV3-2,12,ASSLAGGTYEQY
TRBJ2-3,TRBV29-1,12,SVGLAGVGDTQY
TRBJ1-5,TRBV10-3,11,AISPSDDQPQH